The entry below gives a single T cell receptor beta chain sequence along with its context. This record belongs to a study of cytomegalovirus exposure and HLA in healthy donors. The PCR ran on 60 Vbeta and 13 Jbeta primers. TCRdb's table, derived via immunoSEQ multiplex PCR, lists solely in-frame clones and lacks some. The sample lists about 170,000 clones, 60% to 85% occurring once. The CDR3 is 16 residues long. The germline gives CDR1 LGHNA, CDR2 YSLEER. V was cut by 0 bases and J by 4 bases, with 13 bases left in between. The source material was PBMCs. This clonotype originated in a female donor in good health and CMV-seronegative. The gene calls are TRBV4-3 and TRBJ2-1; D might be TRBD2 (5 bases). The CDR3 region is CASSQDYPSGYNEQFF. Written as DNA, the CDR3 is TGCGCCAGCAGCCAAGACTATCCGAGCGGATACAATGAGCAGTTCTTC.